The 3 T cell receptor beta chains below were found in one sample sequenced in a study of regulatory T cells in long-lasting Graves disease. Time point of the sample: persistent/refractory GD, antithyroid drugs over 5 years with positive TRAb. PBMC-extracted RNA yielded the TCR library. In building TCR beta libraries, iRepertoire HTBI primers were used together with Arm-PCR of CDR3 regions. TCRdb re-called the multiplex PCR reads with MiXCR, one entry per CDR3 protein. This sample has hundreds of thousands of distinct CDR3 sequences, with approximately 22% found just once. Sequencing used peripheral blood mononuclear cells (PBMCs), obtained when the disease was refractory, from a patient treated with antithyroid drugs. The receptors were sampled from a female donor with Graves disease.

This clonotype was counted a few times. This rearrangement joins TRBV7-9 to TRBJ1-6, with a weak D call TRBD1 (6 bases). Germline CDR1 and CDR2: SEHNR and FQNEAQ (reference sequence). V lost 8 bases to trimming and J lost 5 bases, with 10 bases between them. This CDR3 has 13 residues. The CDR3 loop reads CASGGGDNSPLHF. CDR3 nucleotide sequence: TGTGCCAGCGGGGGCGGGGATAATTCACCCCTCCACTTT.

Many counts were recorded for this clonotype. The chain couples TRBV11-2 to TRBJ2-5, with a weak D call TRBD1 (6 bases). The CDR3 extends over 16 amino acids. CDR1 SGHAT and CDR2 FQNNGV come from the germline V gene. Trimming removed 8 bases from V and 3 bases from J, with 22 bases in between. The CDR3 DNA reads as TGTGCCAGCGAACCAGAATCGTGGGGACAAAAAGAGACCCAGTACTTC. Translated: CASEPESWGQKETQYF.

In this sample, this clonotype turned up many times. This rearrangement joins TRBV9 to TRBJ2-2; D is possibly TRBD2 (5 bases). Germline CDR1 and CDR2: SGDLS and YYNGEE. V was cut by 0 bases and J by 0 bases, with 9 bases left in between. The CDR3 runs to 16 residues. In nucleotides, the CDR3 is TGTGCCAGCAGCGTAGGTCGTAGCGCGAACACCGGGGAGCTGTTTTTT. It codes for CASSVGRSANTGELFF.